This T cell receptor (beta chain) was sequenced during a study of early T cells in non-severe SARS-CoV-2 infection. There are many counts of this clonotype. TCRdb re-called the 5' RACE reads through MiXCR, storing one row per CDR3 protein. Among around 50,000 distinct CDR3 sequences, over 9.5% were seen once, and the ten largest hold about 3%. V shed 5 bases, J shed 0 bases, and the junction held 4 bases outside the gene matches. This CDR3 comprises 15 residues. In germline, CDR1 is SGHNT, CDR2 YENEEA. The source is an adult who was a healthcare worker with PCR-confirmed SARS-CoV-2 infection or an uninfected control (not recorded which). The chain is built from TRBV11-3 and TRBJ2-3, with 8 positions matching TRBD1. Sequencing was performed on whole blood. Here the CDR3 reads CASSNPGGSTDTQYF. CDR3 bases: TGTGCCAGCAGCAACCCAGGGGGCAGCACAGATACGCAGTATTTT.